This T cell receptor (beta chain) was identified during a study of blood T cell repertoires in COVID-19. At the level of the study: COVID-19 samples collected from the United States, Italy and Spain covered acute and convalescent phases. The analysed material was cDNA or gDNA that came from T cells, B-cell-depleted T cells, or PBMCs.

In the authors' methods: Estimated nucleated cell counts came from reference gene primer amplification. TCRdb keeps only in-frame clones here, not all; method: immunoSEQ multiplex PCR. From that table come the V and J calls and clone size; the DNA was used to work out D and trimming. The table includes about 160,000 clones, roughly 79% detected once. This TCR was sampled from a woman of 80 years or more with acute or convalescent COVID-19. Sequencing was done on a sample of peripheral blood.

The CDR3 DNA sequence: TGTGCCAGCAGCTTCTCACAGGCTAACTATGGCTACACCTTC. Translating it yields CASSFSQANYGYTF. This rearrangement joins TRBV7-9 to TRBJ1-2; D may be TRBD1 (5 bases). Trimming pared 3 bases from V and 0 bases from J, leaving 8 bases between. The germline V gene encodes CDR1 SEHNR and CDR2 FQNEAQ (reference sequence). The CDR3 runs 14 residues.